The 7 T cell receptor beta chains listed next were all sequenced from one sample in a study of beta chain features in type 1 diabetes. Expressed TCRB transcripts were sequenced because the isolated RNA had all been reverse transcribed beforehand. Produced via immunoSEQ multiplex PCR; TCRdb's table is partial and in-frame only. The sample holds about 410,000 clones; approximately 13% are singletons and the top ten take roughly 0.035%. Material: naive CD4+ T cells from blood. These receptors originate from a man aged 25-45 years in good health.

This clone was seen many times. The chain links TRBV29-1 to TRBJ2-2; the match to TRBD1 covers 7 bases. This CDR3 has 14 residues. Trimming removed 6 bases from V and 0 bases from J; junction bases left unmatched: 4. The germline V gene has CDR1 SQVTM and CDR2 ANQGSEA. The CDR3 protein is CSVQTGTNTGELFF. The CDR3 DNA reads as TGCAGCGTCCAGACAGGGACGAACACCGGGGAGCTGTTTTTT.

This clone occurred a few times. The chain employs TRBV5-1 and TRBJ2-1; weak D call: TRBD2 (6 bases). The length of the CDR3 is 12 residues. The V end lost 6 bases, the J end lost 8 bases, and 12 bases lay between the germline ends. The germline V gene encodes CDR1 SGHRS and CDR2 YFSETQ. The DNA for the CDR3 is TGCGCCAGCACCGGACTAAGTGATGAGCAGTTCTTC. Translated: CASTGLSDEQFF.

This clone appeared a few times. The V and J genes are TRBV18 and TRBJ1-2; D unclear. The CDR3 consists of 11 residues. The germline CDR1 and CDR2 sequences are KGHSH and LQKENI. Trimming removed 4 bases at V and 6 bases at J, with 6 bases between. The CDR3 nucleotides read TGTGCCAGCTCACAAGGTCATGGCTACACCTTC. As protein: CASSQGHGYTF.

The table lists this clone with a few counts. The genes are TRBV18 and TRBJ2-7, with no clear D. The CDR3 sequence is 11 residues long. Germline values: CDR1 KGHSH, CDR2 LQKENI. V lost 3 bases, J lost 5 bases, and 5 bases lay in between. In DNA form, the CDR3 reads TGTGCCAGCTCACCGATGAACGAGCAGTACTTC. Amino acid sequence: CASSPMNEQYF.

The rearrangement links TRBV7-2 to TRBJ2-2, with D maybe TRBD1 (5 bases). The V gene's germline CDR1 is SGHTA and CDR2 FQGNSA. V was cut by 1 base and J by 4 bases, with 10 bases left in between. This CDR3 region has 15 residues. In DNA form, the CDR3 reads TGTGCCAGCAGCTTAGGCGGCAGGGCCACCGGGGAGCTGTTTTTT. The encoded protein is CASSLGGRATGELFF.

V usage is TRBV6-5 and J usage is TRBJ1-2; D is perhaps TRBD1 (6 bases). The ends were cut back, 0 bases at V and 8 bases at J, with 16 bases in the middle. From germline, CDR1 is MNHEY and CDR2 SVGAGI. The CDR3 is 15 residues long. CDR3 sequence reads: CASSYSSQGLQGYTF. The CDR3 region has the DNA TGTGCCAGCAGTTACTCCTCACAGGGATTACAGGGCTACACCTTC.

This CDR3 is CASSLSSYNEQFF. The CDR3 bases are TGTGCCAGCAGCCTCTCGTCCTACAATGAGCAGTTCTTC. This sequence joins TRBV5-4 and TRBJ2-1; D ambiguous. The CDR3 runs to 13 residues. Germline V gene lookup returns CDR1 SGHNT and CDR2 YYREEE (reference sequence). V was trimmed by 4 bases and J by 1 base, leaving 6 bases between them. Full variable domain (remainder filled in from reference TRBV5-4 and TRBJ2-1): ETGVTQSPTHLIKTRGQQVTLRCSSQSGHNTVSWYQQALGQGPQFIFQYYREEENGRGNFPPRFSGLQFPNYSSELNVNALELDDSALYLCASSLSSYNEQFFGPGTRLTVL.